These 15 T cell receptor beta chains were all obtained from the same sample, sequenced in a study of blood T cell repertoires in COVID-19. Sequencing used immunoSEQ multiplex PCR; TCRdb keeps in-frame clones, though not all of them. Of some 100,000 clones in the sample, roughly four fifths were seen once. The material sequenced was peripheral blood. The receptors originated from a man aged 50 to 60 with active or convalescent COVID-19.

V and J are TRBV10-2 and TRBJ2-1, with a tentative D call TRBD2 (6 bases). The ends were cut back, 4 bases at V and 2 bases at J, with 12 bases in the middle. This CDR3 has 15 residues. Germline V gene data show CDR1 as WSHSY and CDR2 as SAAADI. The chain's CDR3 is CASSASAGTYNEQFF. DNA of the CDR3: TGCGCCAGCAGTGCTTCGGCGGGGACCTACAATGAGCAGTTCTTC.

The J gene is TRBJ1-2, the V gene TRBV18; TRBD1 might be the D (6 bases). The germline V gene has CDR1 KGHSH and CDR2 LQKENI. This CDR3 has 15 amino acids. With 3 bases removed from V and 0 bases from J, the gap between germline ends came to 11 bases. The CDR3 sequence: CASSPNREPNYGYTF. Written as DNA, the CDR3 is TGTGCCAGCTCACCGAACAGGGAACCTAACTATGGCTACACCTTC.

The rearrangement joins TRBV20-1 to TRBJ2-5; possibly TRBD1 for D (6 bases). The V and J ends lost 6 bases and 5 bases respectively, with 7 bases between them. Germline CDR1 is DFQATT and CDR2 is SNEGSKA (reference sequence). The CDR3 has 10 amino acids. The CDR3 nucleotides read TGCAGTGCCGACAGGGAGACCCAGTACTTC. This codes for CSADRETQYF.

There are a few counts of this clone. The rearrangement joins TRBV2 to TRBJ2-1; maybe TRBD2 (5 bases). The germline V and J ends were trimmed by 8 bases and 15 bases, with 20 bases remaining between them. From germline, CDR1 is SNHLY and CDR2 FYNNEI. This CDR3 comprises 12 residues. The CDR3 here is CASLRGRGNRFF. The CDR3 coding sequence is TGTGCCAGCTTGCGAGGACGGGGAAATAGGTTCTTC.

The chain is built from TRBV3-1 (or the pseudogene TRBV3-2) and TRBJ2-1; D gene ambiguous. This CDR3 has 17 amino acids. Trimming cost V 1 base and J 0 bases, with 13 bases left between them. Germline CDR1 is LGHDT and CDR2 is YNNKEL (reference sequence). The CDR3 protein is CASSQVGAAPSYNEQFF. DNA for the CDR3: TGTGCCAGCAGCCAAGTGGGTGCGGCCCCCTCCTACAATGAGCAGTTCTTC.

The chain employs TRBV20-1 and TRBJ2-5, with 10 bases lining up with TRBD2. CDR1 DFQATT and CDR2 SNEGSKA come from the germline V gene (reference sequence). The CDR3 has 17 residues. The J segment lost 4 bases and the V segment lost 3 bases, leaving 14 bases of the junction unmatched. The CDR3 DNA is TGCAGTGCTAGTGGGGGCACAGCGGGGGGGCCATTAGAGACCCAGTACTTC. It specifies CSASGGTAGGPLETQYF.

This clone turned up a few times. The J gene is TRBJ1-5, the V gene TRBV28; 7 bases match TRBD1. The V and J ends lost 5 bases and 7 bases, in that order; junction bases with no gene match: 2. Germline V lookup: CDR1 MDHEN, CDR2 SYDVKM. This CDR3 spans 12 amino acids. CDR3 DNA sequence: TGTGCCAGCAGTACGACAGGGCAGCCCCAGCATTTT. Amino acids: CASSTTGQPQHF.

V gene TRBV29-1 combines with J gene TRBJ1-2, with D possibly TRBD1 on 5 matching bases. The CDR3 consists of 11 residues. Germline lookup yields CDR1 SQVTM and CDR2 ANQGSEA. Trimming removed 4 bases from V and 4 bases from J, with 7 bases in between. The CDR3 loop is CSVVGLYGYTF. CDR3 nucleotide sequence: TGCAGCGTTGTGGGGCTCTATGGCTACACCTTC. The variable domain in full, with the rest retrieved from reference TRBV29-1 and TRBJ1-2, is SAVISQKPSRDICQRGTSLTIQCQVDSQVTMMFWYRQQPGQSLTLIATANQGSEATYESGFVIDKFPISRPNLTFSTLTVSNMSPEDSSIYLCSVVGLYGYTFGSGTRLTVV.

The CDR3 nucleotides read TGTGCCAGCAGCCAAGACCCACAGGGCCGTGGCTACACCTTC. Its translation is CASSQDPQGRGYTF. The chain combines TRBV3-1 (or the pseudogene TRBV3-2) with TRBJ1-2; D possibly corresponds to TRBD1 (6 bases). The V and J ends lost 0 bases and 7 bases respectively, with 12 bases between them. CDR1 is LGHDT, CDR2 YNNKEL, per germline (reference sequence). This CDR3 has 14 residues.

V gene TRBV5-1 combines with J gene TRBJ2-6, with D possibly TRBD1 on 5 matching bases. Trimming removed 0 bases from V and 4 bases from J, with 11 bases in between. CDR3 length: 16 amino acids. In germline, CDR1 is SGHRS, CDR2 YFSETQ. The DNA of the CDR3 is TGCGCCAGCAGCTTGGTAGGGGCTGGAGGGGCCAACGTCCTGACTTTC. This sequence encodes CASSLVGAGGANVLTF.

This chain joins TRBV28 and TRBJ1-2; D is perhaps TRBD1 (5 bases). The CDR3 runs 14 residues. CDR1 and CDR2 (germline): MDHEN, SYDVKM. V lost 6 bases, J lost 3 bases, and 14 bases lay in between. CDR3 residues: CASSPNGDYYGYTF. The CDR3 DNA is TGTGCCAGCAGCCCTAACGGGGACTACTATGGCTACACCTTC.

The chain links TRBV3-1 (or the pseudogene TRBV3-2) to TRBJ2-1; TRBD2 matches at 11 bases. CDR3 length: 15 amino acids. V lost 5 bases to trimming and J lost 6 bases; unmatched junction nucleotides: 6. Germline V CDR1 and CDR2: LGHDT, YNNKEL (reference sequence). CDR3 in amino acids: CASSGAGTSGNEQFF. The CDR3 region has the DNA TGTGCCAGCAGCGGAGCGGGGACTAGCGGCAATGAGCAGTTCTTC.

The genes are TRBV5-1 and TRBJ2-5; 9 bases agree with TRBD2. Germline CDR1 and CDR2: SGHRS and YFSETQ. The V and J ends lost 3 bases and 2 bases, in that order; junction bases with no gene match: 5. The CDR3 contains 15 residues. CDR3 loop: CASSSGGGGQETQYF. DNA of the CDR3: TGCGCCAGCAGCTCGGGCGGGGGGGGGCAAGAGACCCAGTACTTC.

This chain links TRBV5-1 with TRBJ2-1, with TRBD1 identical over 9 bases. The CDR3 has 14 amino acids. The ends lost 3 bases at V and 8 bases at J; junction bases unmatched: 6. Germline assignment: CDR1 SGHRS and CDR2 YFSETQ. In DNA, the CDR3 is TGCGCCAGCAGCTGGGGGACAGGGAGGGATGAGCAGTTCTTC. Translating gives CASSWGTGRDEQFF.

This chain joins TRBV27 and TRBJ2-2; 7 nucleotides match TRBD1. The germline V gene has CDR1 MNHEY and CDR2 SMNVEV (reference sequence). CDR3 length: 14 residues. After removal of 5 bases from V and 7 bases from J, the junction contained 7 bases not matched to a gene. In nucleotides, the CDR3 is TGTGCCAGCAGTCCGACCAGGGGGAGCGGGGAGCTGTTTTTT. This codes for CASSPTRGSGELFF.